Given below is one TCR beta chain in context. No antigen is known for it. Following extraction, RNA underwent reverse transcription to cDNA, which served as the sequencing template. Profiling relied on immunoSEQ multiplex PCR, and the TCRdb table lists in-frame clones only, not all of them. The profile shows approximately 160,000 clones, around three fifths of them singletons. Treatment indicated: oral pan-JAK inhibitor, 5-10 mg twice daily. The investigators collected lesional scalp punch biopsies and peripheral blood from alopecia areata patients. This CDR3 contains 13 residues. V shed 2 bases and J shed 8 bases, with 15 bases lying between them. The germline V gene encodes CDR1 GTSNPN and CDR2 SVGIG (reference sequence). The data originate from a study of CD8+ T cells in alopecia areata. Study conclusions and caveats: With tofacitinib ongoing, many expanded lesional clones persisted in both scalp and blood. Patients shared TCRs less clearly than mice did, possibly for HLA-related reasons.

This TCR derives from a human donor with alopecia areata. The chain is built from TRBV30 and TRBJ1-2; D gene ambiguous. The sample consisted of CD4+ T cells sorted from blood, taken at week 24, from a patient treated with tofacitinib. The CDR3 spells CAWSHGVGTGYTF. In DNA, the CDR3 is TGTGCCTGGAGTCACGGGGTGGGCACGGGCTACACCTTC.